The clone carrying this T cell receptor (beta chain) was seen only a few times. This CDR3 has 13 residues. Germline CDR1 reads MNHEY; CDR2 reads SVGAGI. With 2 bases clipped from V and 5 bases from J, the junction kept 1 base outside the gene matches. Clones were read by immunoSEQ multiplex PCR, and TCRdb kept only the in-frame ones, dropping some. The top ten hold about 0.01% of the sample, which has some 700,000 clones, approximately 87% seen once. The data stem from a study of shared T cell receptors in the human thymus. These data are also associated with another study on human thymus T cells. From that paper: Within thymic and blood repertoires, V and J gene usage appeared to be biased.

The material sequenced was thymocytes. The gene calls are TRBV6-5 and TRBJ1-2; 8 positions match TRBD1. This sequence was found in a boy younger than two with a congenital heart defect. This CDR3 reads CASSYDRGYGYTF. CDR3 in DNA: TGTGCCAGCAGTTACGACAGGGGTTATGGCTACACCTTC.